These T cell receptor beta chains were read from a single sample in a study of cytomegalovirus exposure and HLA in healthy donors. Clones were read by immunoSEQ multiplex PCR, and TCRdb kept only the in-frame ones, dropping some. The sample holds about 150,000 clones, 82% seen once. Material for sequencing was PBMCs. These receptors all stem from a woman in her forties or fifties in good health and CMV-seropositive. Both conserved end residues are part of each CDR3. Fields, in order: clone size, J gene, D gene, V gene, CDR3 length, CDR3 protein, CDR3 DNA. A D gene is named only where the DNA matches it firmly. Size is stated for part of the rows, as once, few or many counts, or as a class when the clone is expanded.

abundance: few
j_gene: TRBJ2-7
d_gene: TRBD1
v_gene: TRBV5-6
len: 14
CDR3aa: CASSLTRGTYEQYF
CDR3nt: TGTGCCAGCAGCTTAACCAGGGGGACCTACGAGCAGTACTTC

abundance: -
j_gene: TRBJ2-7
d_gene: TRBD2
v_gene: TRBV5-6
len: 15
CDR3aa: CASSSGLAISYEQYF
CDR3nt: TGTGCCAGCAGCTCCGGACTAGCGATCTCCTACGAGCAGTACTTC

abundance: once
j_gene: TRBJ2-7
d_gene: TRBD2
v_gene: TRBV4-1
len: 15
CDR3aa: CASSQLGGVKDEQYF
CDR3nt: TGCGCCAGCAGCCAGCTGGGGGGGGTCAAGGACGAGCAGTACTTC

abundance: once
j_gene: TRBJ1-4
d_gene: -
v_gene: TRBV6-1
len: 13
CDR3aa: CASRGGTNEKLFF
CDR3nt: TGTGCCAGCAGGGGGGGGACTAATGAAAAACTGTTTTTT

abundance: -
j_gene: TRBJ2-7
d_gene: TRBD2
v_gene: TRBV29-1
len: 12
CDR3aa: CTALRGAYEQYF
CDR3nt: TGCACCGCTTTGCGGGGGGCCTACGAGCAGTACTTC

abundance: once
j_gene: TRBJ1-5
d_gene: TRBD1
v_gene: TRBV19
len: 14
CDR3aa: CASSITRTGQPQHF
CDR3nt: TGTGCCAGTAGTATCACCAGGACAGGTCAGCCCCAGCATTTT

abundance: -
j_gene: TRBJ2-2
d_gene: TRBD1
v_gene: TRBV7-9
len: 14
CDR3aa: CASSPGQGIGELFF
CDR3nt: TGTGCCAGCAGCCCGGGACAGGGAATCGGGGAGCTGTTTTTT

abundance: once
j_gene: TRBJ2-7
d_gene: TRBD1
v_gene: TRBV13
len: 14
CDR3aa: CASSSSDRGHEQYF
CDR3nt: TGTGCCAGCAGCTCCTCCGACAGGGGCCACGAGCAGTACTTC

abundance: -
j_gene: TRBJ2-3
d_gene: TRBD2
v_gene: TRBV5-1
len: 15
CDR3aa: CASSGGGARTDTQYF
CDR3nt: TGCGCCAGCAGCGGCGGGGGGGCCCGCACAGATACGCAGTATTTT

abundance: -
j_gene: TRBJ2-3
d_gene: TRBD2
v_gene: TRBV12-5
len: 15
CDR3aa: CASNRVAGGQDTQYF
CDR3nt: TGTGCTAGTAACAGGGTAGCGGGGGGGCAGGATACGCAGTATTTT

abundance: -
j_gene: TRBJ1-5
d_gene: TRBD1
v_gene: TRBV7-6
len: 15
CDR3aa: CASSVDRGANQPQHF
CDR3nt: TGTGCCAGCAGCGTGGACAGGGGGGCCAATCAGCCCCAGCATTTT

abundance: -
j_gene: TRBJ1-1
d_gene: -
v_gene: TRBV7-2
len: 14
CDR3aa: CASSLGLLNTEAFF
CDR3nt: TGTGCCAGCAGCTTGGGCCTCTTGAACACTGAAGCTTTCTTT

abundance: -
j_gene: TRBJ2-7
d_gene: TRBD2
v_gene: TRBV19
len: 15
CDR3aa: CASSKTSGGSYEQYF
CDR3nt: TGTGCCAGTAGTAAGACTAGCGGGGGTTCCTACGAGCAGTACTTC

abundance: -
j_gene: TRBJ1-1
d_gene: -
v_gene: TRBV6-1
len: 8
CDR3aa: CASEKIFF
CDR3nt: TGTGCCAGCGAGAAAATCTTTTTT

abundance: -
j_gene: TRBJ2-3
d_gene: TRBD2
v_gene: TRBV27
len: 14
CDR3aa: CASSAGTSSYTQYF
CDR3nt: TGTGCCAGCAGTGCCGGGACTAGTAGTTATACGCAGTATTTT

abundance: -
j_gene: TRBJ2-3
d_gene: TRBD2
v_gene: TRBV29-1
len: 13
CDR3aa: CSVGGLAGGAQYF
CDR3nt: TGCAGCGTCGGGGGACTAGCGGGGGGGGCGCAGTATTTT